The rows below give T cell receptor beta chains drawn from one sample of a study of molecular identifiers for immune sequencing clone quantification. TCRdb fed the PCR reads into MiXCR, producing one record per CDR3 protein. The top ten clones hold 0.78% of a sample with some 590,000 distinct CDR3 sequences, around 25% of them seen once. Specimen: naive CD8+ T cells from blood, with Jurkat cell RNA spiked in. These receptors all come from a human donor in good health. Some libraries in this study had Jurkat cell RNA spiked in. CDR3s leave out the opening cysteine and the closing phenylalanine or tryptophan. Each record gives: V gene, CDR3 protein.

>TRBV19
ASSGTETYEQY
>TRBV4-2
ASSQGPGGGELF
>TRBV13
ASSLLIADTLNTGELF
>TRBV11-2
ASTQTTGELF
>TRBV11-3
ASSFSRDRAYNEQF
>TRBV19
ASSVGTRSWTEELF
>TRBV4-1
ASSQAPVGGSYEQY
>TRBV2
ASSSRTGPTDTQY
>TRBV19
ASSSRTGGAYEQY
>TRBV12-3/TRBV12-4
ASSFWPGGTPYEQY
>TRBV7-8
ASSRDGPSYEQY
>TRBV7-9
ASMGVAINEQY
>TRBV10-3
AISEVENQPQH
>TRBV9
ASTPREGGAGNEQF
>TRBV5-1
ASSWGLAGTNEQL
>TRBV9
ASSPLLNTEAF
>TRBV11-2
ASSFWGGPDTQY
>TRBV14
ASSQSHRADNSPLH
>TRBV10-3
AISGREDNYEQY
>TRBV7-3
ASSLTGMAKNIQY
>TRBV4-3
ARSQDVAPRAPS